This TCR beta chain was found in a study of cytomegalovirus exposure and HLA in healthy donors. Findings of the study overall: High specificity and sensitivity for cytomegalovirus status were reported for the classifier. Several V segments, TRBV6-2 and TRBV6-3 among them, could not be told apart and were dropped.

The germline V gene encodes CDR1 LGHNT and CDR2 FRNRAP. Trimming pared 0 bases from V and 12 bases from J, leaving 27 bases between. The CDR3 sequence is 17 residues long. Comments on this clone: Its antigen is not identified.

Amplification used 60 Vbeta primers and 13 Jbeta primers. Here immunoSEQ multiplex PCR was the method, and the copy in TCRdb shows in-frame clones only, minus some. The profile shows 210,000 or so clones, approximately 81% of them singletons. The clonotype comes from a girl aged 2-9 years in good health and CMV-seronegative. The sequencing input was PBMCs. This rearrangement joins TRBV12-5 to TRBJ2-7, with TRBD1 as a possible D gene (5 bases). CDR3 amino acids: CASGLVQVYRTPRLRYF. CDR3 nucleotides: TGTGCTAGTGGTTTGGTACAGGTATACCGGACACCAAGACTTCGGTACTTC. The whole variable domain, filled in from reference TRBV12-5 and TRBJ2-7, reads DARVTQTPRHKVTEMGQEVTMRCQPILGHNTVFWYRQTMMQGLELLAYFRNRAPLDDSGMPKDRFSAEMPDATLATLKIQPSEPRDSAVYFCASGLVQVYRTPRLRYFGPGTRLTVT.